The clone carrying this T cell receptor (beta chain) was detected a few times. What it recognizes is unknown. The CDR3 totals 12 residues. Trimming took 5 bases from V and 8 from J, leaving 15 bases between them. CDR1 is GTSNPN, CDR2 SVGIG, per germline (reference sequence). This sample is part of a study of cytomegalovirus exposure and HLA in healthy donors. PCR primers comprised 60 Vbeta and 13 Jbeta primers. The repertoire was sequenced with immunoSEQ multiplex PCR; TCRdb's copy has only in-frame clones and lacks some. Of about 160,000 clones detected, 60% to 75% appear once; the ten largest clones hold under 3%. The study, taken as a whole, reports: Overall, roughly 150 TCR beta chains were annotated as cytomegalovirus-associated. Likely technical artifact: a cluster of highly shared sequence variants.

While unrecorded immune exposures were likely, the donors were nominally healthy when sampled. The sequence was collected from a woman aged 50 to 60 in good health and CMV-seropositive. The rearrangement joins TRBV30 to TRBJ1-2, with D possibly TRBD1 on 6 matching bases. Sequences were obtained from PBMCs. The CDR3 coding sequence is TGTGCCTGGGATCTCAGGGGTAGGGGCTACACCTTC. It yields the protein CAWDLRGRGYTF.